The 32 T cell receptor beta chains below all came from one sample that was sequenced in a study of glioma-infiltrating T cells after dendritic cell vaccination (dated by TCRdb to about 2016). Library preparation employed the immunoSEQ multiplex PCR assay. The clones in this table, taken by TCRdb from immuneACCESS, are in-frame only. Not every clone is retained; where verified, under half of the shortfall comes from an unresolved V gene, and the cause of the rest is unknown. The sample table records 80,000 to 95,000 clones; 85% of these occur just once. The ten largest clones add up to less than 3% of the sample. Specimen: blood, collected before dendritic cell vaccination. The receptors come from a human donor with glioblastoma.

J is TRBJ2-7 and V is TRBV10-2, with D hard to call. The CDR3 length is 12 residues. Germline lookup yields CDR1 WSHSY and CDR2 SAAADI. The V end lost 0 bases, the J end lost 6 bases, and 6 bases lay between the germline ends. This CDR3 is CASSESVLEQYF. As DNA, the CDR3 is TGCGCCAGCAGTGAGTCCGTTCTCGAGCAGTACTTC.

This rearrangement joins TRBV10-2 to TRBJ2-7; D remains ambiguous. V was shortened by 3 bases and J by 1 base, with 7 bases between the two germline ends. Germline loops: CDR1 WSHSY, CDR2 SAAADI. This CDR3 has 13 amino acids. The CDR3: CASSEGASYEQYF. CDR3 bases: TGCGCCAGCAGTGAAGGAGCATCCTACGAGCAGTACTTC.

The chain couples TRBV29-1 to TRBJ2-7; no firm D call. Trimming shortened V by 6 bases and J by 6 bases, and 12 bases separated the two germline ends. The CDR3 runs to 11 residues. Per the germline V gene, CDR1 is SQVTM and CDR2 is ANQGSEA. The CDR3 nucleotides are TGCAGCGTCCTAAGTACCCGCGAGCAGTACTTC. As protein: CSVLSTREQYF.

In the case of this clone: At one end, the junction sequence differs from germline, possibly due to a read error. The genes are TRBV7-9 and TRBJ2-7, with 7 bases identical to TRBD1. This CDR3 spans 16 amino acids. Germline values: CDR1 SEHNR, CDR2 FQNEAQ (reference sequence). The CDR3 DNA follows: TGTGCCAGCAGCTTGGGGTTGGGGGACAGAGCCTACGAGTGGCACTTC. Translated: CASSLGLGDRAYEWHF.

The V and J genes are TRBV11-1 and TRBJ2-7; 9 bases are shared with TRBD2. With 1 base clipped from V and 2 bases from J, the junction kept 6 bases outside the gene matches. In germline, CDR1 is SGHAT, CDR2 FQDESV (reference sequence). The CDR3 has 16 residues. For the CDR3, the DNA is TGTGCCAGCAGCTTAGGAGCGGGAGGTGCCCCCTACGAGCAGTACTTC. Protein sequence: CASSLGAGGAPYEQYF. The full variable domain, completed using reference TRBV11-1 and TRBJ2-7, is EAEVAQSPRYKITEKSQAVAFWCDPISGHATLYWYRQILGQGPELLVQFQDESVVDDSQLPKDRFSAERLKGVDSTLKIQPAELGDSAMYLCASSLGAGGAPYEQYFGPGTRLTVT.

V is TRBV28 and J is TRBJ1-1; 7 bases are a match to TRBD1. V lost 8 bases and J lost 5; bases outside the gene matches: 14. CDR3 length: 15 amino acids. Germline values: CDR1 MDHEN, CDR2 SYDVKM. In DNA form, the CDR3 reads TGTGCCAGCGGGATTTCGGAGGGGGCAAGGACTGAAGCTTTCTTT. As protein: CASGISEGARTEAFF.

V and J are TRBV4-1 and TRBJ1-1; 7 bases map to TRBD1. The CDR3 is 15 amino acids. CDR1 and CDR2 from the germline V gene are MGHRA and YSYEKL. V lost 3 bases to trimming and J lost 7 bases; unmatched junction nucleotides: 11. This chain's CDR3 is CASSHSTRGGGEAFF. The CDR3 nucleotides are TGCGCCAGCAGCCATTCGACTCGAGGGGGCGGTGAAGCTTTCTTT.

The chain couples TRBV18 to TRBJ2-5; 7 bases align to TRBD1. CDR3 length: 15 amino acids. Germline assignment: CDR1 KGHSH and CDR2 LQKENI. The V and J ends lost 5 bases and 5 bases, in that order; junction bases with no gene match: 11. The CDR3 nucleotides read TGTGCCAGCTCAACACGGGACAGCACGAGGGAGACCCAGTACTTC. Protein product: CASSTRDSTRETQYF. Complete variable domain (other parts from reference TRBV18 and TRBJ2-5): NAGVMQNPRHLVRRRGQEARLRCSPMKGHSHVYWYRQLPEEGLKFMVYLQKENIIDESGMPKERFSAEFPKEGPSILRIQQVVRGDSAAYFCASSTRDSTRETQYFGPGTRLLVL.

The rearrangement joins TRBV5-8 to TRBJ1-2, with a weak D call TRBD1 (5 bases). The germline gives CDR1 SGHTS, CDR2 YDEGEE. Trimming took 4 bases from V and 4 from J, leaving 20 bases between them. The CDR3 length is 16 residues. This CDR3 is CASSIPWAGGRYGYTF. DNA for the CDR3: TGTGCCAGCAGCATCCCCTGGGCGGGGGGACGCTATGGCTACACCTTC.

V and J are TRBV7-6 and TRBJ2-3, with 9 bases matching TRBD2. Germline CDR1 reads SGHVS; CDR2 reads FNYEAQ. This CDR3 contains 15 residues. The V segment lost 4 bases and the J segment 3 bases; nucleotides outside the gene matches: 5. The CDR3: CASSSTSGLTDTQYF. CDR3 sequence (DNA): TGTGCCAGCAGCTCGACTAGCGGTCTAACAGATACGCAGTATTTT.

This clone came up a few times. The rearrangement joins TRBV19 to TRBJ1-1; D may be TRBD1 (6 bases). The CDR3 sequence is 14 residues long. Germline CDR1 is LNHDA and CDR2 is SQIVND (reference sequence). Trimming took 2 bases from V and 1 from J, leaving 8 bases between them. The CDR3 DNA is TGTGCCAGTAGTATACGAGGGGGGAACACTGAAGCTTTCTTT. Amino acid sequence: CASSIRGGNTEAFF.

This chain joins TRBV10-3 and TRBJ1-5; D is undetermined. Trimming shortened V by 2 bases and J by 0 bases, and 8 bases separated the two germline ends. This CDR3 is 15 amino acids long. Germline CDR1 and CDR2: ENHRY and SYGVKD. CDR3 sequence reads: CAISEELVSNQPQHF. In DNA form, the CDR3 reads TGTGCCATCAGTGAGGAACTGGTTAGCAATCAGCCCCAGCATTTT.

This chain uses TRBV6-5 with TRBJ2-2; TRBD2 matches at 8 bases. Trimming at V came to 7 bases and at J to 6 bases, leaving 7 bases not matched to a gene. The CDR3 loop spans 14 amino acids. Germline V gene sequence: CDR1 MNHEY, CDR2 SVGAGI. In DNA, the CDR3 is TGTGCCAGCATCGTCGGGGGGGCCGCCGGGGAGCTGTTTTTT. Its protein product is CASIVGGAAGELFF.

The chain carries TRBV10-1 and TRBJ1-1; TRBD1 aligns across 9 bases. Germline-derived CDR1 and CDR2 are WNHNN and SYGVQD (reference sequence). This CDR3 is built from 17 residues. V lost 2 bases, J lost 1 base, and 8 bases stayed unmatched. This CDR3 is CASSETGTGWPNTEAFF. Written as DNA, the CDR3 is TGCGCCAGCAGTGAGACCGGGACAGGGTGGCCGAACACTGAAGCTTTCTTT.

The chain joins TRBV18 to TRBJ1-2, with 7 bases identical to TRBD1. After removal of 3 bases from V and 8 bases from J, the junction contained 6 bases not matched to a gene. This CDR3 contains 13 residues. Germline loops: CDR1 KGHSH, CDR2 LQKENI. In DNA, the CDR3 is TGTGCCAGCTCACCGACAGGGAAGTTAGGCTACACCTTC. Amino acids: CASSPTGKLGYTF.

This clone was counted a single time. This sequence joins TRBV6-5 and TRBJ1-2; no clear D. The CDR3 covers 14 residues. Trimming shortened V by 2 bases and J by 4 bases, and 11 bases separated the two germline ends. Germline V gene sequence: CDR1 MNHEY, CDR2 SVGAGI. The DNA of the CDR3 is TGTGCCAGCAGTTACACCGCGTCAGGCTATGGCTACACCTTC. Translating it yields CASSYTASGYGYTF.

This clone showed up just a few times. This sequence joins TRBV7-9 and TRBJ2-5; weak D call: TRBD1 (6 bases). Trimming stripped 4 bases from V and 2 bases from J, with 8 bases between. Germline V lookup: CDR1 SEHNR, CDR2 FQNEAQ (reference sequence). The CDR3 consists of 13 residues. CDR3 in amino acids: CASSSGTQETQYF. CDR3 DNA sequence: TGTGCCAGCAGCTCCGGGACACAAGAGACCCAGTACTTC.

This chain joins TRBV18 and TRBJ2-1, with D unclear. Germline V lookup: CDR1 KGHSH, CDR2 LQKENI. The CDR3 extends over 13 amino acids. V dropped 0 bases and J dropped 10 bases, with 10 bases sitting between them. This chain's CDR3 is CASSPPLSPEQFF. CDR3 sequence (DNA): TGTGCCAGCTCACCACCTTTGTCCCCGGAGCAGTTCTTC.

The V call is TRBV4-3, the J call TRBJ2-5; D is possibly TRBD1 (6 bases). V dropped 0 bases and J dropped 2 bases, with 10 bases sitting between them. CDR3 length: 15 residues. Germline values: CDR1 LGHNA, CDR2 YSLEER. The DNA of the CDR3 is TGCGCCAGCAGCCAAGACTGGGGGCAGCAAGAGACCCAGTACTTC. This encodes CASSQDWGQQETQYF.

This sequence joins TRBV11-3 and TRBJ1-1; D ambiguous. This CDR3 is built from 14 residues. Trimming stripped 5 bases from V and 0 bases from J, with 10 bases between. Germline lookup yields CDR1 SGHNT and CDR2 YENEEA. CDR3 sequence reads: CASSDTLLNTEAFF. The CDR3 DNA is TGTGCCAGCAGCGACACCCTGCTGAACACTGAAGCTTTCTTT.

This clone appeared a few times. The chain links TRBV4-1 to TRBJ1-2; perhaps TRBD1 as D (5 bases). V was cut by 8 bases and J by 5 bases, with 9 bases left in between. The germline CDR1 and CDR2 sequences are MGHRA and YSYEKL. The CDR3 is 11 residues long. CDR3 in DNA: TGCGCCAGCGGCAGGGTTTATGGCTACACCTTC. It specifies CASGRVYGYTF.

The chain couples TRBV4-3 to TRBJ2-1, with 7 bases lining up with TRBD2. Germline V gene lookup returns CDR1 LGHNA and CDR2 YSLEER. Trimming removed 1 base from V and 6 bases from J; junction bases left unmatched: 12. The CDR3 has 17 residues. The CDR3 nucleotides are TGCGCCAGCAGCCAAGCGGAACGGTCTAGCGGATTCAATGAGCAGTTCTTC. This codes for CASSQAERSSGFNEQFF.

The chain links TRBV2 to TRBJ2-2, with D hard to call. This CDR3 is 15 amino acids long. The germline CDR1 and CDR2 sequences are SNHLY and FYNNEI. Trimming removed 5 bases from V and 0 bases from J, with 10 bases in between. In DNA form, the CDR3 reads TGTGCCAGCAGTCCTCACACATCGAACACCGGGGAGCTGTTTTTT. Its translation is CASSPHTSNTGELFF.

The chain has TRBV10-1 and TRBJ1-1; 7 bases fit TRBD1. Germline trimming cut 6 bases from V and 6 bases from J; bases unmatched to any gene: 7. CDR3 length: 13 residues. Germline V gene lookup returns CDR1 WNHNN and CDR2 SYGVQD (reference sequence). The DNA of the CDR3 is TGCGCCAGCAGCGGACAGGTAGATTCTGAAGCTTTCTTT. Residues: CASSGQVDSEAFF.

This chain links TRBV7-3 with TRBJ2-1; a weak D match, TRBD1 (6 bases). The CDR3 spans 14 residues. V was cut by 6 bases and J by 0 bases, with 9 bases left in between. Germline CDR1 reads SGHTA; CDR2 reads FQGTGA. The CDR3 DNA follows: TGTGCCAGCAGTTTGGACAGCTCCTACAATGAGCAGTTCTTC. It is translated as CASSLDSSYNEQFF.

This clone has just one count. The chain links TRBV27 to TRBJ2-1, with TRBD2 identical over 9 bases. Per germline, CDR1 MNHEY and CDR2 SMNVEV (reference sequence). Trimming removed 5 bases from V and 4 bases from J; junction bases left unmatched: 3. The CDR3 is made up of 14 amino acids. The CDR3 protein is CASSLAGYYNEQFF. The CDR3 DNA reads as TGTGCCAGCAGTCTAGCGGGGTATTACAATGAGCAGTTCTTC.

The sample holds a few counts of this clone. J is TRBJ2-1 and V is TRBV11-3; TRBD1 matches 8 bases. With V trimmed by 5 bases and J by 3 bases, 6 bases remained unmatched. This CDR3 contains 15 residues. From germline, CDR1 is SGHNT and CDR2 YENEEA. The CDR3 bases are TGTGCCAGCAGCAAAGGACAGGGAGACTACAATGAGCAGTTCTTC. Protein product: CASSKGQGDYNEQFF.

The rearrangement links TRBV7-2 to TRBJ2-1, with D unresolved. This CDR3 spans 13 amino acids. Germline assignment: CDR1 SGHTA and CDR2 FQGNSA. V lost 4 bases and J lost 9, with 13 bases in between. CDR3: CASSSHLGSEQFF. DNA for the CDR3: TGTGCCAGCAGCTCGCATCTAGGCAGTGAGCAGTTCTTC.

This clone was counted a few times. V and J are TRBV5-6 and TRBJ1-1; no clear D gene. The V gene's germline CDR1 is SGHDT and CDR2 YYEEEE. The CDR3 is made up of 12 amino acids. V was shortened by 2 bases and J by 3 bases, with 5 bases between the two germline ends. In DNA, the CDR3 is TGTGCCAGCAGCTTTGCAGACACTGAAGCTTTCTTT. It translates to CASSFADTEAFF.

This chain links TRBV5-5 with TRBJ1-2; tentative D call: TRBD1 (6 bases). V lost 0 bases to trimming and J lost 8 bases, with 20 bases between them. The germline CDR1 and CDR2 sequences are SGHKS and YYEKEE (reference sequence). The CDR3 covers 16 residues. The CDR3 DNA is TGTGCCAGCAGCTTGGGGGAGCACAGGGATTCGTACGGCTACACCTTC. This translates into CASSLGEHRDSYGYTF.

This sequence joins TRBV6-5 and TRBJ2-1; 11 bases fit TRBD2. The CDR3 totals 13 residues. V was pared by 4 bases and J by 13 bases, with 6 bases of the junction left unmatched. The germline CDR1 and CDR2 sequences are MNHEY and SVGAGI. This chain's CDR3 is CASSWASGGTQFF. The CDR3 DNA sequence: TGTGCCAGCAGTTGGGCTAGCGGGGGGACCCAGTTCTTC.

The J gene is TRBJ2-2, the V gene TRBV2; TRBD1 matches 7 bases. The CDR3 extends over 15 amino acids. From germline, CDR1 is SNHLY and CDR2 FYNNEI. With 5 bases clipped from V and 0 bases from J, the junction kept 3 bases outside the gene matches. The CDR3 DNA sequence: TGTGCCAGCAGTCGGGACAGCGCGAACACCGGGGAGCTGTTTTTT. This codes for CASSRDSANTGELFF.